Included here is one T cell receptor (beta chain) sequence, with context. Its antigen is as yet unknown. Germline loops: CDR1 LNHDA, CDR2 SQIVND (reference sequence). Trimming removed 5 bases from V and 1 base from J; junction bases left unmatched: 6. The CDR3 loop spans 15 amino acids. This specimen comes from a study of T cells in Graves' hyperthyroidism and ophthalmopathy. Study-level findings and limits: Blood shared most expanded thyroid clonotypes above 0.001.

Amplified TCR beta CDR3 regions came from RNA transcripts. TCR CDR3 underwent first-round RT-PCR with the HTBI primer set. TCRdb used MiXCR to reprocess the multiplex PCR reads, holding one entry per CDR3 protein. The table has about 570,000 distinct CDR3 sequences, 12% to 15% seen once. Diagnoses were made from clinical symptoms, serum measures (thyroxine and TRAb), thyroid ultrasound and orbital computed tomography. The authors took PBMCs from 10 ml fresh peripheral blood. This chain connects TRBV19 to TRBJ1-1, with TRBD1 matching 8 bases. The specimen was blood. The TCR was taken from a woman aged 35 to 49 with Graves' hyperthyroidism. CDR3 sequence (DNA): TGTGCCAGTAGTTTACGGACAGGGCGGAACACTGAAGCTTTCTTT. Amino acids: CASSLRTGRNTEAFF.